Below, 21 T cell receptor beta chains from the same sample are listed, as sequenced in a study of molecular identifiers for immune sequencing clone quantification. TCRdb reanalysed the PCR reads using MiXCR and keeps one entry per CDR3 protein. The sample records about 500,000 distinct CDR3 sequences, around 23% being singletons. Sequenced input: naive CD8+ T cells from blood, with Jurkat cell RNA spiked in. Subset indicated: FACS-sorted CD8+CD4-CCR7+CD45RA+ naive T cells. The receptors derive from a human donor in good health. Some libraries in this study had Jurkat cell RNA spiked in.

There are many counts of this clonotype. The chain joins TRBV5-1 to TRBJ2-7, with D tentatively TRBD1 or TRBD2 (5 bases each). The germline V gene encodes CDR1 SGHRS and CDR2 YFSETQ. V was trimmed by 4 bases and J by 7 bases, leaving 21 bases between them. This CDR3 contains 15 residues. The CDR3 DNA is TGCGCCAGCAGCATGGAGACGGGGCTGGGCGAGGAGCAGTACTTC. As protein: CASSMETGLGEEQYF.

The chain joins TRBV30 to TRBJ2-3; unclear D gene. The V and J ends lost 4 bases and 4 bases respectively, with 12 bases between them. The CDR3 runs to 13 residues. Germline-derived CDR1 and CDR2 are GTSNPN and SVGIG (reference sequence). This chain's CDR3 is CAWNRDRADTQYF. The CDR3 DNA reads as TGTGCCTGGAATAGGGATAGGGCAGATACGCAGTATTTT.

This clonotype came up many times. The chain links TRBV6-6 to TRBJ2-5; D is ambiguous. Germline V lookup: CDR1 MNHNY, CDR2 SVGAGI (reference sequence). The CDR3 consists of 14 residues. V dropped 3 bases and J dropped 2 bases, with 10 bases sitting between them. The CDR3 region has the DNA TGTGCCAGCAGTTATATTGCGGCACAAGAGACCCAGTACTTC. The encoded protein is CASSYIAAQETQYF.

V gene TRBV11-2 combines with J gene TRBJ2-1, with TRBD2 matching over 10 bases. This CDR3 contains 15 residues. The junction had 10 bases not matched to a gene; V was cut back by 1 base and J by 13 bases. Germline V gene data show CDR1 as SGHAT and CDR2 as FQNNGV. The CDR3 protein is CASSLGRSGGLEQFF. CDR3 sequence (DNA): TGTGCCAGCAGCTTAGGTCGTAGCGGGGGGTTAGAACAGTTCTTC. The variable domain in full, with the rest retrieved from reference TRBV11-2 and TRBJ2-1, is EAGVAQSPRYKIIEKRQSVAFWCNPISGHATLYWYQQILGQGPKLLIQFQNNGVVDDSQLPKDRFSAERLKGVDSTLKIQPAKLEDSAVYLCASSLGRSGGLEQFFGPGTRLTVL.

The chain joins TRBV10-3 to TRBJ2-3, with TRBD1 matching 7 bases. The CDR3 contains 14 residues. J gave up 4 bases and V 9 bases, and 10 bases lay outside the gene matches. Germline V lookup: CDR1 ENHRY, CDR2 SYGVKD. The CDR3 DNA sequence: TGTGCCATTTGGCCGGGACAGTTGTCAGATACGCAGTATTTT. This gives the protein CAIWPGQLSDTQYF.

The genes are TRBV2 and TRBJ2-4, with D tentatively TRBD2 (5 bases). The V gene lost 7 bases and the J gene lost 4 bases, with 14 bases spanning the gap. The germline CDR1 and CDR2 sequences are SNHLY and FYNNEI. The CDR3 spans 14 residues. The CDR3 region has the DNA TGTGCCAGCATTGGGAGTAGCGCTAAAAACATTCAGTACTTC. Encoded protein: CASIGSSAKNIQYF.

This chain joins TRBV19 and TRBJ1-5; unclear D gene. From germline, CDR1 is LNHDA and CDR2 SQIVND (reference sequence). V lost 3 bases and J lost 6, with 12 bases in between. CDR3 length: 14 amino acids. As DNA, the CDR3 is TGTGCCAGTAGTATTTTGGGCGGTTTTCAGCCCCAGCATTTT. Amino acids: CASSILGGFQPQHF. The entire variable domain, with the rest obtained from reference TRBV19 and TRBJ1-5, is as follows: DGGITQSPKYLFRKEGQNVTLSCEQNLNHDAMYWYRQDPGQGLRLIYYSQIVNDFQKGDIAEGYSVSREKKESFPLTVTSAQKNPTAFYLCASSILGGFQPQHFGDGTRLSIL.

This rearrangement joins TRBV3-1 to TRBJ2-2; either TRBD1 or TRBD2 may supply D (5 bases each). The V and J ends lost 4 bases and 1 base respectively, with 10 bases between them. The CDR3 is made up of 15 amino acids. Germline loops: CDR1 LGHDT, CDR2 YNNKEL (reference sequence). This CDR3 is CASSPGPGNTGELFF. As DNA, the CDR3 is TGTGCCAGCAGCCCGGGACCCGGGAACACCGGGGAGCTGTTTTTT. Filled out from reference TRBV3-1 and TRBJ2-2, the complete variable domain reads DTAVSQTPKYLVTQMGNDKSIKCEQNLGHDTMYWYKQDSKKFLKIMFSYNNKELIINETVPNRFSPKSPDKAHLNLHINSLELGDSAVYFCASSPGPGNTGELFFGEGSRLTVL.

This chain links TRBV19 with TRBJ1-3; no clear D. This CDR3 contains 15 residues. Germline CDR1 reads LNHDA; CDR2 reads SQIVND (reference sequence). Trimming shortened V by 7 bases and J by 0 bases, and 13 bases separated the two germline ends. The CDR3 reads CASTPGAFSGNTIYF. The CDR3 nucleotides read TGTGCCAGTACCCCCGGCGCGTTCTCTGGAAACACCATATATTTT.

The V call is TRBV19, the J call TRBJ1-1; D unresolved. Deletions cut 1 base from V and 2 bases from J, with 8 bases between. CDR3 size: 14 residues. CDR1 and CDR2 (germline): LNHDA, SQIVND (reference sequence). The CDR3 DNA follows: TGTGCCAGTAGTATAGCGGCGGGAAACACTGAAGCTTTCTTT. Translating it yields CASSIAAGNTEAFF.

Of note for this clonotype: A read error may explain this, as a much larger clone is one base away. The V gene is TRBV6-1, the J gene TRBJ1-1; no clear D. The CDR3 is 13 amino acids. Germline V gene sequence: CDR1 MNHNS, CDR2 SASEGT. The V gene lost 1 base and the J gene lost 3 bases, with 6 bases spanning the gap. The CDR3 nucleotides are TGTGCCAGCAGTGAAGAGTTTTACACTGAAGCTTTCTTT. Translated: CASSEEFYTEAFF.

The table lists this clonotype with a few counts. The chain employs TRBV6-5 and TRBJ1-1; no reliable D call. The germline V gene has CDR1 MNHEY and CDR2 SVGAGI. V was clipped by 0 bases and J by 3 bases, with 8 bases between them. The CDR3 totals 14 residues. The CDR3 protein is CASSYSYGDTEAFF. The CDR3 DNA reads TGTGCCAGCAGTTACTCGTACGGTGACACTGAAGCTTTCTTT.

This clonotype came up a few times. Here the CDR3 DNA reads TGTGCCAGCAGCTTAAAAAGGGACCAGGAACGCACGCGGGCCAACGTCCTGACTTTC. It translates to CASSLKRDQERTRANVLTF. This sequence joins TRBV11-2 and TRBJ2-6, with D perhaps being TRBD1 or TRBD2 (5 bases each). CDR3 size: 19 residues. Germline V gene data show CDR1 as SGHAT and CDR2 as FQNNGV. Trimming shortened V by 2 bases and J by 5 bases, and 22 bases separated the two germline ends.

This clonotype was counted a few times. The rearrangement uses TRBV7-6 and TRBJ2-6, with 11 bases matching TRBD2. Germline assignment: CDR1 SGHVS and CDR2 FNYEAQ. V lost 4 bases, J lost 1 base, and 9 bases stayed unmatched. The CDR3 has 19 amino acids. The CDR3 is CASSSVAGGPGSGANVLTF. Here the CDR3 DNA reads TGTGCCAGCAGCTCTGTAGCGGGAGGGCCGGGTTCTGGGGCCAACGTCCTGACTTTC.

This clonotype showed up many times. V is TRBV28 and J is TRBJ2-3; D call uncertain. The CDR3 sequence is 12 residues long. Germline assignment: CDR1 MDHEN and CDR2 SYDVKM. Trimming took 4 bases from V and 5 from J, leaving 7 bases between them. The chain's CDR3 is CASSSQLDTQYF. The CDR3 nucleotides are TGTGCCAGCAGTTCGCAATTAGATACGCAGTATTTT.

This clonotype turned up a few times. The V gene is TRBV5-4, the J gene TRBJ2-3, with TRBD2 matching over 8 bases. CDR1 and CDR2 from the germline V gene are SGHNT and YYREEE (reference sequence). V shed 2 bases, J shed 2 bases, and the junction held 7 bases outside the gene matches. The CDR3 extends over 16 amino acids. CDR3 in DNA: TGTGCCAGCAGCTTCCCTACTAGCGGTACCACAGATACGCAGTATTTT. As protein: CASSFPTSGTTDTQYF.

The chain recombines TRBV19 with TRBJ2-1; TRBD2 matches at 10 bases. V lost 3 bases and J lost 7; bases outside the gene matches: 6. This CDR3 has 15 amino acids. Germline CDR1 LNHDA, CDR2 SQIVND (reference sequence). CDR3 sequence (DNA): TGTGCCAGTAGTATGGGACTAGCGATCGCTAATGAGCAGTTCTTC. It specifies CASSMGLAIANEQFF.

In this sample, this clonotype turned up many times. The chain joins TRBV6-6 to TRBJ1-5; D is ambiguous. In germline, CDR1 is MNHNY, CDR2 SVGAGI (reference sequence). V gave up 2 bases and J gave up 1 base, with 12 bases separating them. The CDR3 spans 16 residues. CDR3 region: CASSYTRLGSNQPQHF. The DNA of the CDR3 is TGTGCCAGCAGTTACACCCGACTGGGGAGCAATCAGCCCCAGCATTTT.

This clonotype was detected a few times. The chain is built from TRBV28 and TRBJ1-1; maybe TRBD1 (5 bases). CDR1 is MDHEN, CDR2 SYDVKM, per germline. The germline V and J ends were trimmed by 3 bases and 11 bases, with 13 bases remaining between them. The CDR3 length is 12 residues. CDR3 in amino acids: CASSFVGEDAFF. CDR3 coding DNA: TGTGCCAGCAGTTTTGTGGGGGAGGATGCTTTCTTT.

This clonotype was observed at least ten times. CDR3 in amino acids: CSVDGGPAFSAQYF. The CDR3 DNA follows: TGCAGCGTTGATGGAGGGCCTGCCTTTAGTGCGCAGTATTTT. The chain employs TRBV29-1 and TRBJ2-3; the D gene is possibly TRBD2 (6 bases). V dropped 3 bases and J dropped 10 bases, with 20 bases sitting between them. The length of the CDR3 is 14 residues. Germline lookup yields CDR1 SQVTM and CDR2 ANQGSEA.

As concerns this clonotype: This sequence may be a read error, since a much larger clone differs from it by one base. The chain recombines TRBV12-3 or TRBV12-4 with TRBJ2-7; D perhaps matches TRBD2 (5 bases). V gave up 5 bases and J gave up 5 bases, with 13 bases separating them. The CDR3 consists of 13 residues. The CDR3 is CASSPPGTHEQYF. DNA of the CDR3: TGTGCCAGCAGTCCACCGGGAACCCACGAGCAGTACTTC.